This T cell receptor (beta chain) originates from a study of blood T cell repertoires in COVID-19 (dated by TCRdb to about 2020). Study-level background: Samples from collaborators originated in the United States, Italy and Spain and spanned both the acute and convalescent phases of COVID-19. The material from the prospective study consisted of cDNA or gDNA derived from T cells, B-cell-depleted T cells, or PBMCs. The dataset comprised deeply sampled blood TCRbeta repertoires from subjects exposed to, actively infected with, or recovered from COVID-19. The repertoires were made available in a free public database intended to serve as a resource for research on the immune response to SARS-CoV-2. Samples came from the ongoing ImmuneRACE study (first 160 participants) plus 1,254 subjects from 6 global collaborators. Nearly every sample came with metadata listing a de-identified subject ID, COVID-19 status, age in years and sex. Where available, HLA class I and class II types were obtained from metadata supplied by the sample provider rather than from assay-based typing. What the work shows at the level of the full study, not this receptor alone: The amount of clinical and demographic metadata varied by source and participant and was provided uncurated.

Notes on this clone: The antigen this receptor binds is unknown. No quality values exist for individual bases; no much larger clone is one base distant.

Reading from cysteine to phenylalanine, the CDR3 counts 13 amino acids. This entry keeps only the CDR3 DNA: 39 bases, framed from base 1. V is pruned by 9 bases and J by 7 bases, leaving 6 bases of the junction without a gene match. In the germline V gene, CDR1 corresponds to MDHEN and CDR2 to SYDVKM. Each collaborating institution followed its own protocols to collect whole blood in K2EDTA tubes. For TCRbeta analysis, collaborators shipped samples as frozen whole blood, isolated PBMCs, or DNA extracted from either of those sample types. The immunoSEQ Assay, a bias-controlled multiplex PCR, was used to amplify TCRbeta CDR3 regions from genomic DNA. In the original analysis: Within the assay, amplification of reference gene primers was used to estimate how many nucleated cells each sample contained. Sequence reads were collapsed and filtered to measure the absolute abundance of every unique TCRbeta CDR3 rearrangement. For each sample, productive Simpson clonality was calculated by taking the square root of Simpson's diversity index across productive rearrangements. TCRdb mirrors the immuneACCESS table, restricted to in-frame sequences. Some clones are absent from its copies; in checked studies, under half trace to an unresolved V gene, and the reason for the others is unknown. Clone size and V and J calls were adopted from that table, with D and trimming inferred from the DNA. A total of under 120,000 clones appear in this sample, approximately 81% of them only once. The ten largest clones take up approximately 2.1% of the sample.

The chain couples TRBV28 to TRBJ2-4; 10 central bases correspond to TRBD1. The sequence was obtained from a human donor in a cohort sampled during active COVID-19. The sequenced sample was peripheral blood. The CDR3 loop reads CASGGQGRNIQYF. The DNA reads as follows: TGTGCCAGTGGGGGACAGGGGAGGAACATTCAGTACTTC.